This T cell receptor beta chain is drawn from a study of T-cell memory formation after mild COVID-19. Study details: Largely, the TCR clusters proved donor specific. Overall study findings and caveats: Some clones that responded were present in memory (sampled pre-infection), which suggests cross-reactive memory joined. Proof of SARS-CoV-2 specificity was absent for the second-wave clones that crested on day 37.

Germline assignment: CDR1 MNHEY and CDR2 SVGEGT. After removal of 2 bases from V and 8 bases from J, the junction contained 15 bases not matched to a gene. The CDR3 contains 19 residues. In this sample, this clonotype turned up a few times. Its specificity is unknown. UMIs and sample barcodes were carried by the TCR alpha and TCR beta cDNA libraries that 5'RACE produced using constant-segment primers. MiXCR, applied by TCRdb to the 5' RACE reads, yields one record per CDR3 protein. The profile shows approximately 54,000 distinct CDR3 sequences, about 12% of them singletons. The V and J genes are TRBV6-2 or TRBV6-3 and TRBJ2-1; TRBD2 agrees at 13 bases. The sample comprised PBMCs or a T cell subset sorted from them (not recorded which). The clonotype was recovered from a man aged 18 to 35 who had mild COVID-19 (a few samples of this study predate the infection). Cell type and time point are not known. The CDR3 bases are TGTGCCAGCAGTTACACCCCAGTACTAGCGGGGGGGCAAGTCTATGAGCAGTTCTTC. It translates to CASSYTPVLAGGQVYEQFF.